The count of the clone carrying this T cell receptor beta chain is one. Antigen specificity is unknown. These data originate in a study of blood T cells in healthy people across ages. The study's findings and limits: More naive CD4+ cells and higher diversity marked long-lived donors relative to aged donors.

Then a second PCR, running about 6 to 12 cycles, was carried out with a sample-barcoded 5' primer and a J-beta primer mix. TCRdb fed the 5' RACE reads into MiXCR, producing one record per CDR3 protein. The top ten clones hold more than 8% of a sample with about 760,000 distinct CDR3 sequences, approximately 25% of them seen once. The CDR3 consists of 13 residues. Germline assignment: CDR1 DFQATT and CDR2 SNEGSKA (reference sequence). Trimming cost V 3 bases and J 4 bases; bases outside gene matches: 3. These same data were also listed under a study on T cells of mothers and their children. That source adds: Donation came from a few healthy Caucasian mothers together with their six children.

This sequence joins TRBV20-1 and TRBJ2-7; 10 bases line up with TRBD2. The TCR was taken from a boy younger than 18 in good health. The sequenced sample was blood. The CDR3 nucleotides read TGCAGTGCTAGTCCTAGCGGGGGATACGAGCAGTACTTC. Protein product: CSASPSGGYEQYF.